This entry features one T cell receptor (beta chain) sequence. Its antigen is unknown. V was shortened by 5 bases and J by 2 bases, with 16 bases between the two germline ends. Germline V CDR1 and CDR2: MNHNY, SVGAGI (reference sequence). This CDR3 is built from 15 residues. After autologous stem cell transplantation all patients relapsed, and prior brentuximab vedotin exposure differed between cohorts. The sample is drawn from a study of PD-1 blockade in classical Hodgkin lymphoma. General study findings and limits: Newly diagnosed and completely responding patients shared comparable baseline diversity.

Sequencing used immunoSEQ multiplex PCR; TCRdb keeps in-frame clones, though not all of them. The table has fewer than 90,000 clones, around 90% seen once. The sequence was obtained from a human donor with classical Hodgkin lymphoma. The chain recombines TRBV6-6 with TRBJ2-7; a possible D gene is TRBD2 (5 bases). The material was peripheral blood mononuclear cells (PBMCs), obtained at baseline. The DNA of the CDR3 is TGTGCCAGCAGTCTGGGTTCGAAGCGGACCTACGAGCAGTACTTC. Its protein is CASSLGSKRTYEQYF.